Each of the 26 T cell receptor beta chains below was sequenced from the same sample in a study of CD8+ T cells in alopecia areata. The authors extracted RNA and reverse transcribed it into cDNA as the sequencing template. The data were produced by immunoSEQ multiplex PCR, yet TCRdb's version contains in-frame clones alone and is incomplete. The sample yields a few hundred thousand clones, approximately 61% seen once. The input for sequencing was CD4+ T cells sorted from blood, taken at week 0. These receptors were collected from a human donor with alopecia areata.

This clone was detected only a few times. The chain couples TRBV29-1 to TRBJ2-3, with a tentative D call TRBD1 (6 bases). CDR1 and CDR2 (germline): SQVTM, ANQGSEA. Trimming left V 7 bases short and J 0 bases short, with 14 bases between. The CDR3 length is 14 residues. Here the CDR3 reads CSGATGWSTDTQYF. CDR3 nucleotide sequence: TGCAGCGGCGCCACAGGGTGGAGCACAGATACGCAGTATTTT.

The chain joins TRBV5-6 to TRBJ2-6; D gene ambiguous. CDR3 length equals 11 residues. The ends were cut back, 4 bases at V and 8 bases at J, with 4 bases in the middle. The germline gives CDR1 SGHDT, CDR2 YYEEEE. This chain's CDR3 is CASSATNVLTF. The CDR3 coding sequence is TGTGCCAGCAGCGCGACCAACGTCCTGACTTTC.

This clone has more than one count but fewer than ten. The chain employs TRBV30 and TRBJ1-4; 10 bases agree with TRBD1. V was clipped by 7 bases and J by 8 bases; unmatched bases: 10. CDR3 length: 14 amino acids. The germline CDR1 and CDR2 sequences are GTSNPN and SVGIG (reference sequence). The CDR3 nucleotides are TGTGCCTCGAATTCCGGGACAGGGGTGGAAAAACTGTTTTTT. Its protein is CASNSGTGVEKLFF.

The sample holds a few counts of this clone. CDR3 bases: TGTGCCAGCAGTCGGTGGGGTCTCACTGAAGCTTTCTTT. Its protein product is CASSRWGLTEAFF. This chain links TRBV25-1 with TRBJ1-1; the D is unclear. V dropped 5 bases and J dropped 4 bases, with 11 bases sitting between them. Looked up from germline, CDR1 is MGHDK and CDR2 is SYGVNS. The CDR3 runs 13 residues. Combining the CDR3 with reference TRBV25-1 and TRBJ1-1 gives the whole variable domain EADIYQTPRYLVIGTGKKITLECSQTMGHDKMYWYQQDPGMELHLIHYSYGVNSTEKGDLSSESTVSRIRTEHFPLTLESARPSHTSQYLCASSRWGLTEAFFGQGTRLTVV.

With respect to this clone: Other DNA sequences of this sample code for an identical CDR3. This sequence joins TRBV5-6 and TRBJ1-5; no clear D gene. Germline lookup yields CDR1 SGHDT and CDR2 YYEEEE. The CDR3 covers 12 residues. Trimming removed 0 bases from V and 5 bases from J, with 3 bases in between. CDR3 coding DNA: TGTGCCAGCAGCTTGGGAGATCAGCCCCAGCATTTT. Translated, it gives CASSLGDQPQHF. The complete variable domain, with remaining parts taken from reference TRBV5-6 and TRBJ1-5, reads DAGVTQSPTHLIKTRGQQVTLRCSPKSGHDTVSWYQQALGQGPQFIFQYYEEEERQRGNFPDRFSGHQFPNYSSELNVNALLLGDSALYLCASSLGDQPQHFGDGTRLSIL.

The V gene is TRBV20-1, the J gene TRBJ1-1; no clear D. Trimming shortened V by 1 base and J by 1 base, and 1 base separated the two germline ends. Germline CDR1 is DFQATT and CDR2 is SNEGSKA (reference sequence). There are 11 residues in the CDR3. This CDR3 reads CSARANTEAFF. DNA of the CDR3: TGCAGTGCTAGAGCGAACACTGAAGCTTTCTTT.

This clone was seen a handful of times. The chain couples TRBV29-1 to TRBJ2-7; TRBD1 agrees at 7 bases. With 5 bases clipped from V and 6 bases from J, the junction kept 4 bases outside the gene matches. This CDR3 region has 11 residues. CDR1 is SQVTM, CDR2 ANQGSEA, per germline. The CDR3 nucleotides are TGCAGCGTTACACAGGGGTTCGAGCAGTACTTC. It codes for CSVTQGFEQYF.

This clone is a singleton in its sample. The chain employs TRBV29-1 and TRBJ1-4; D is unresolved. CDR1 is SQVTM and CDR2 is ANQGSEA in the germline V gene. There are 12 residues in the CDR3. V shed 4 bases and J shed 8 bases, with 11 bases lying between them. The chain's CDR3 is CSVGRGSEKLFF. CDR3 in DNA: TGCAGCGTTGGACGGGGATCGGAAAAACTGTTTTTT.

The chain has TRBV7-6 and TRBJ1-1, with 7 bases lining up with TRBD1. The germline V gene encodes CDR1 SGHVS and CDR2 FNYEAQ. The CDR3 has 16 amino acids. V dropped 0 bases and J dropped 1; count of bases not matched to a gene: 5. In DNA, the CDR3 is TGTGCCAGCAGCTTAGCGTGGGGGGACAGGAACACTGAAGCTTTCTTT. This gives the protein CASSLAWGDRNTEAFF.

The chain links TRBV5-1 to TRBJ1-5; unclear D gene. The CDR3 is made up of 13 amino acids. Germline CDR1 reads SGHRS; CDR2 reads YFSETQ. V lost 5 bases and J lost 5, with 11 bases in between. The CDR3 sequence is CASRKGIDQPQHF. The CDR3 DNA is TGCGCCAGCAGGAAGGGAATCGATCAGCCCCAGCATTTT.

Concerning this clone itself: Other DNA sequences from this sample encode an identical CDR3 as well. The rearrangement joins TRBV18 to TRBJ1-6; no clear D gene. Germline V gene lookup returns CDR1 KGHSH and CDR2 LQKENI. The CDR3 is 11 residues long. V dropped 3 bases and J dropped 8 bases, with 2 bases sitting between them. The CDR3 nucleotides read TGTGCCAGCTCACCGGATTCACCCCTCCACTTT. This translates into CASSPDSPLHF.

This clone occurred a few times. The genes are TRBV29-1 and TRBJ1-1; maybe TRBD1 (6 bases). The germline V and J ends were trimmed by 1 base and 4 bases, with 13 bases remaining between them. Germline V lookup: CDR1 SQVTM, CDR2 ANQGSEA. The CDR3 is 14 residues long. CDR3 sequence reads: CSVEGGRGLTEAFF. The DNA for the CDR3 is TGCAGCGTTGAAGGGGGCAGGGGACTCACTGAAGCTTTCTTT.

This clone was observed a handful of times. The chain couples TRBV10-3 to TRBJ2-1; TRBD2 matches 7 bases. Germline-derived CDR1 and CDR2 are ENHRY and SYGVKD. V was clipped by 2 bases and J by 10 bases; unmatched bases: 5. The CDR3 is 13 amino acids. CDR3 sequence reads: CAISERAGNEQFF. CDR3 nucleotide sequence: TGTGCCATCAGTGAGCGAGCGGGGAACGAGCAGTTCTTC.

This chain joins TRBV29-1 and TRBJ2-1; a weak D match, TRBD2 (5 bases). Germline V gives CDR1 SQVTM, CDR2 ANQGSEA. The CDR3 totals 14 residues. Trimming took 4 bases from V and 4 from J, leaving 14 bases between them. As DNA, the CDR3 is TGCAGCGTTGGGGGAGAAACATCGTACAATGAGCAGTTCTTC. Encoded protein: CSVGGETSYNEQFF.

This chain joins TRBV4-1 and TRBJ2-5; TRBD1 matches at 11 bases. This CDR3 region has 15 residues. The V gene end was trimmed by 0 bases and the J gene end by 5 bases; junction bases not matched to a gene: 2. Looked up from germline, CDR1 is MGHRA and CDR2 is YSYEKL. CDR3 sequence (DNA): TGCGCCAGCAGCCAAGAGGGGACAGGGGGGGAGACCCAGTACTTC. Its translation: CASSQEGTGGETQYF.

The chain recombines TRBV7-8 with TRBJ2-7, with D unresolved. The V gene lost 3 bases and the J gene lost 6 bases, with 9 bases spanning the gap. Per the germline V gene, CDR1 is SGHVS and CDR2 is FQNEAQ. The CDR3 runs to 12 residues. For the CDR3, the DNA is TGTGCCAGCAGCTTCTCGGCAGCCGAGCAGTACTTC. Amino acid sequence: CASSFSAAEQYF.

The CDR3 protein is CASTTLRGTKNTGELFF. The DNA of the CDR3 is TGTGCCAGCACCACCTTACGTGGGACCAAGAACACCGGGGAGCTGTTTTTT. The rearrangement joins TRBV7-9 to TRBJ2-2; D is perhaps TRBD1 or TRBD2 (5 bases each). V lost 7 bases and J 1 base, leaving 19 bases between the germline ends. Germline V lookup: CDR1 SEHNR, CDR2 FQNEAQ (reference sequence). The CDR3 length is 17 residues.

The chain employs TRBV10-3 and TRBJ1-1, with a weak D call TRBD1 (5 bases). The CDR3 runs to 12 residues. V was trimmed by 6 bases and J by 3 bases, leaving 8 bases between them. In germline, CDR1 is ENHRY, CDR2 SYGVKD. The chain's CDR3 is CAIRGPDTEAFF. The CDR3 nucleotides are TGTGCCATCAGGGGGCCGGACACTGAAGCTTTCTTT.

For this clone: The junction differs from germline at one of its ends, possibly a read error. The gene calls are TRBV30 and TRBJ2-3; D possibly corresponds to TRBD1 (5 bases). The CDR3 length is 12 residues. Germline values: CDR1 GTSNPN, CDR2 SVGIG (reference sequence). The CDR3 protein is CAWSVPGDGHDF. CDR3 in DNA: TGTGCCTGGAGTGTACCCGGAGACGGACATGATTTT.

This clone occurred a few times. The rearrangement uses TRBV29-1 and TRBJ2-1; D tentatively reads TRBD1 or TRBD2 (5 bases each). V lost 5 bases to trimming and J lost 4 bases, with 9 bases between them. The CDR3 covers 12 residues. Germline assignment: CDR1 SQVTM and CDR2 ANQGSEA. CDR3 coding DNA: TGCAGCGTTAACGGGGCTTACAATGAGCAGTTCTTC. It is translated as CSVNGAYNEQFF.

This clone was recorded a few times. V usage is TRBV29-1 and J usage is TRBJ2-3; D call uncertain. Looked up from germline, CDR1 is SQVTM and CDR2 is ANQGSEA. CDR3 length equals 13 residues. Trimming cost V 4 bases and J 0 bases, with 8 bases left between them. As DNA, the CDR3 is TGCAGCGTTGGGTATACCAGCACAGATACGCAGTATTTT. Its protein product is CSVGYTSTDTQYF.

The table lists this clone with a few counts. The rearrangement uses TRBV7-2 and TRBJ2-7; no definite D call. Germline V gene data show CDR1 as SGHTA and CDR2 as FQGNSA. The V gene lost 2 bases and the J gene lost 2 bases, with 10 bases spanning the gap. CDR3 length: 14 amino acids. The CDR3 sequence is CASSLPGPAYEQYF. Here the CDR3 DNA reads TGTGCCAGCAGCTTACCCGGACCCGCCTACGAGCAGTACTTC. The variable domain in full, completed from reference TRBV7-2 and TRBJ2-7, reads GAGVSQSPSNKVTEKGKDVELRCDPISGHTALYWYRQSLGQGLEFLIYFQGNSAPDKSGLPSDRFSAERTGGSVSTLTIQRTQQEDSAVYLCASSLPGPAYEQYFGPGTRLTVT.

This chain connects TRBV10-3 to TRBJ2-7; D not certain. The length of the CDR3 is 13 residues. V lost 3 bases and J lost 2, with 8 bases in between. Germline values: CDR1 ENHRY, CDR2 SYGVKD. The CDR3 loop is CAISDRKAYEQYF. DNA of the CDR3: TGTGCCATCAGTGACAGGAAGGCCTACGAGCAGTACTTC.

Of note for this clone: This CDR3 is also generated by other DNA sequences in the sample. The chain combines TRBV5-6 with TRBJ2-2; D is ambiguous. The V end lost 0 bases, the J end lost 6 bases, and 6 bases lay between the germline ends. The CDR3 is 13 residues long. Germline CDR1 is SGHDT and CDR2 is YYEEEE. The CDR3 sequence is CASSLVGPGELFF. CDR3 sequence (DNA): TGTGCCAGCAGCTTGGTCGGGCCCGGGGAGCTGTTTTTT.

The genes are TRBV15 and TRBJ2-7; a possible D gene is TRBD2 (5 bases). Trimming pared 1 base from V and 3 bases from J, leaving 7 bases between. The CDR3 covers 13 residues. Germline CDR1 reads LNHNV; CDR2 reads YYDKDF (reference sequence). This CDR3 is CATSRGRGYEQYF. The CDR3 coding sequence is TGTGCCACCAGCAGAGGTCGGGGCTACGAGCAGTACTTC.

V gene TRBV5-1 combines with J gene TRBJ1-6; 8 bases match TRBD1. V lost 2 bases and J lost 6; bases outside the gene matches: 1. The CDR3 length is 14 residues. The germline V gene encodes CDR1 SGHRS and CDR2 YFSETQ. Here the CDR3 reads CASSFDRGNSPLHF. The CDR3 DNA sequence: TGCGCCAGCAGCTTTGACAGGGGTAATTCACCCCTCCACTTT.